This TCR beta chain was profiled in a study of cytomegalovirus exposure and HLA in healthy donors. Study-wide results and caveats: Cytomegalovirus-associated status was assigned to some 180 TCR beta chains. Among the sequence variants, a highly shared cluster was likely an artifact of sequencing.

Losses at the gene ends were 5 bases for V and 5 bases for J; bases not matched to a gene: 5. The CDR3 has 15 amino acids. The germline gives CDR1 SEHNR, CDR2 FQNEAQ (reference sequence). A note on this clone: Its antigen is unidentified.

The PCR was carried out with 60 Vbeta primers and 13 Jbeta primers. This table comes from immunoSEQ multiplex PCR, and its TCRdb copy is limited to in-frame clones, with some not included. The data show 62,000 or so clones, approximately 80% seen once. J is TRBJ2-2 and V is TRBV7-9; 10 positions match TRBD1. This receptor was identified in a man aged 30 to 45 in good health and CMV-seronegative. The sequencing sample was made of PBMCs. The CDR3 nucleotides are TGTGCCAGCAGCATAGGGGACAGGGGTACCGGGGAGCTGTTTTTT. Translating gives CASSIGDRGTGELFF.